Listed below are T cell receptor beta chains from one sample, sequenced in a study of Ad26.COV2.S vaccination and SARS-CoV-2 variants. The repertoire was sequenced with immunoSEQ multiplex PCR; TCRdb's copy has only in-frame clones and lacks some. This table has roughly 680,000 clones, more than 70% appearing once. The sample was peripheral blood, taken in a trial of Ad26.COV2.S vaccine versus placebo. Source of these receptors: a person between 18 and 65 years old who received the Ad26.COV2.S COVID-19 vaccine or a placebo. Each CDR3 is given with its conserved first and last residue. A D gene is named only where the DNA matches it firmly. A row's size may be missing; if present it is once, few, many or a size class.

V: TRBV21-1
D: NA
J: TRBJ2-3
length: 14
size: NA
CDR3: CASSKERDTDTQYF
DNA: TGTGCCAGCAGCAAAGAGAGGGACACAGATACGCAGTATTTT

V: TRBV5-6
D: NA
J: TRBJ1-4
length: 13
size: NA
CDR3: CASSLDPNEKLFF
DNA: TGTGCCAGCAGCTTGGACCCTAATGAAAAACTGTTTTTT

V: TRBV7-9
D: TRBD1
J: TRBJ2-2
length: 16
size: NA
CDR3: CASSLGGTGPTGELFF
DNA: TGTGCCAGCAGCTTAGGCGGGACAGGGCCCACCGGGGAGCTGTTTTTT

V: TRBV4-3
D: NA
J: TRBJ1-6
length: 17
size: NA
CDR3: CASSQEVSLRYNSPLHF
DNA: TGCGCCAGCAGCCAAGAGGTTTCCCTGAGGTATAATTCACCCCTCCACTTT

V: TRBV5-6
D: NA
J: TRBJ1-2
length: 12
size: NA
CDR3: CASSLRVSGYTF
DNA: TGTGCCAGCAGCTTGAGGGTATCTGGCTACACCTTC

V: TRBV30
D: NA
J: TRBJ1-4
length: 15
size: once
CDR3: CAWSTLEGGEEKLFF
DNA: TGTGCCTGGTCAACCCTCGAGGGGGGAGAGGAAAAACTGTTTTTT

V: TRBV7-9
D: NA
J: TRBJ1-3
length: 14
size: NA
CDR3: CALRGSGIGNTIYF
DNA: TGTGCCTTAAGGGGGTCCGGGATTGGAAACACCATATATTTT

V: TRBV9
D: NA
J: TRBJ2-3
length: 12
size: NA
CDR3: CASSVGGVTQYF
DNA: TGTGCCAGCAGCGTAGGAGGGGTGACGCAGTATTTT

V: TRBV6-5
D: NA
J: TRBJ2-7
length: 12
size: NA
CDR3: CASGGSKYEQYF
DNA: TGTGCCAGCGGCGGTAGCAAGTACGAGCAGTACTTC

V: TRBV10-1
D: TRBD1
J: TRBJ2-1
length: 14
size: NA
CDR3: CASSGGGPGDEQFF
DNA: TGCGCCAGCAGTGGAGGGGGCCCGGGCGATGAGCAGTTCTTC

V: TRBV10-3
D: NA
J: TRBJ2-5
length: 13
size: NA
CDR3: CAINTRYQETQYF
DNA: TGTGCCATCAATACACGGTACCAAGAGACCCAGTACTTC

V: TRBV6-6
D: NA
J: TRBJ1-1
length: 12
size: NA
CDR3: CASSYGGSGAFF
DNA: TGTGCCAGCAGTTACGGGGGGTCGGGGGCTTTCTTT

V: TRBV7-9
D: TRBD1
J: TRBJ2-7
length: 17
size: NA
CDR3: CASSRNLGQGFLYEQYF
DNA: TGTGCCAGCAGCCGGAATTTGGGACAGGGTTTTCTCTACGAGCAGTACTTC

V: TRBV5-5
D: TRBD1
J: TRBJ2-7
length: 16
size: NA
CDR3: CASSLVGQGTSYEQYF
DNA: TGTGCCAGCAGCTTGGTGGGACAGGGGACCTCCTACGAGCAGTACTTC

V: TRBV7-8
D: NA
J: TRBJ2-2
length: 16
size: NA
CDR3: CASSLAGGSNTGELFF
DNA: TGTGCCAGCAGCTTAGCGGGAGGATCCAACACCGGGGAGCTGTTTTTT

V: TRBV19
D: NA
J: TRBJ1-1
length: 13
size: NA
CDR3: CASSRTVNTEAFF
DNA: TGTGCCAGTAGCCGGACTGTGAACACTGAAGCTTTCTTT